The rows below give T cell receptor beta chains drawn from one sample of a study of cytomegalovirus exposure and HLA in healthy donors. Repertoires were generated with immunoSEQ multiplex PCR, while TCRdb's copy carries only in-frame clones and drops some. Here the sample spans 120,000 or so clones, about 81% being singletons. The sequencing sample was made of PBMCs. Receptors were obtained from a man aged 35 to 55 in good health and CMV-seronegative. Each CDR3 is given with its conserved first and last residue. The order of the fields is clone size, V gene, J gene, D gene, CDR3 protein, CDR3 DNA. The D gene is left open where the match is weak. The listing skips clone size in some rows; elsewhere it reads once, few, many or a size class.

-,TRBV7-9,TRBJ1-3,-,CASSPHWGRDWSSGNTIYF,TGTGCCAGCAGCCCACATTGGGGACGGGACTGGAGCTCTGGAAACACCATATATTTT
-,TRBV2,TRBJ2-5,TRBD1,CASRGNQGAETQYF,TGTGCCAGCAGGGGGAATCAGGGGGCTGAGACCCAGTACTTC
few,TRBV5-1,TRBJ1-2,TRBD1,CASSSTGGDYGYTF,TGCGCCAGCAGCAGTACAGGGGGCGACTATGGCTACACCTTC
-,TRBV9,TRBJ2-7,-,CASSAYVSYEQYF,TGTGCCAGCAGCGCCTATGTTTCCTACGAGCAGTACTTC
-,TRBV5-1,TRBJ1-3,-,CASSLVGGRTGSGNTIYF,TGCGCCAGCAGCTTGGTAGGTGGGCGCACAGGATCTGGAAACACCATATATTTT
-,TRBV30,TRBJ2-1,-,CAWLSPRGSYNEQFF,TGTGCCTGGTTGTCCCCCAGGGGCTCCTACAATGAGCAGTTCTTC
few,TRBV25-1,TRBJ1-2,TRBD1,CASSEFGTGAYGYTF,TGTGCCAGCAGTGAATTTGGGACAGGGGCTTATGGCTACACCTTC
-,TRBV27,TRBJ2-7,-,CASSLQGRLSSYEQYF,TGTGCCAGCAGTCTTCAGGGGCGCTTAAGCTCCTACGAGCAGTACTTC
-,TRBV7-2,TRBJ1-2,-,CASSPGQNYGYTF,TGTGCCAGCAGCCCAGGACAGAACTATGGCTACACCTTC
-,TRBV13,TRBJ2-5,-,CASSLRGQETQYF,TGTGCCAGCAGCTTAAGGGGGCAAGAGACCCAGTACTTC
-,TRBV28,TRBJ2-1,TRBD1,CASSPTLGQRNNEQFF,TGTGCCAGCAGTCCCACTCTGGGACAGAGAAACAATGAGCAGTTCTTC
-,TRBV7-2,TRBJ1-5,-,CASSLSNQPQHF,TGTGCCAGCAGTCTTAGCAATCAGCCCCAGCATTTT
-,TRBV28,TRBJ2-5,TRBD1,CASSSDRRETQYF,TGTGCCAGCAGTTCGGACAGGCGGGAGACCCAGTACTTC
-,TRBV2,TRBJ1-4,TRBD1,CASGKTGVATNEKLFF,TGTGCCAGCGGGAAGACAGGGGTTGCAACTAATGAAAAACTGTTTTTT
-,TRBV27,TRBJ2-1,-,CASSYRTGYNEQFF,TGTGCCAGCAGTTACCGGACGGGATACAATGAGCAGTTCTTC
-,TRBV27,TRBJ2-3,-,CASSPRFTDTQYF,TGTGCCAGCAGTCCCAGGTTCACAGATACGCAGTATTTT